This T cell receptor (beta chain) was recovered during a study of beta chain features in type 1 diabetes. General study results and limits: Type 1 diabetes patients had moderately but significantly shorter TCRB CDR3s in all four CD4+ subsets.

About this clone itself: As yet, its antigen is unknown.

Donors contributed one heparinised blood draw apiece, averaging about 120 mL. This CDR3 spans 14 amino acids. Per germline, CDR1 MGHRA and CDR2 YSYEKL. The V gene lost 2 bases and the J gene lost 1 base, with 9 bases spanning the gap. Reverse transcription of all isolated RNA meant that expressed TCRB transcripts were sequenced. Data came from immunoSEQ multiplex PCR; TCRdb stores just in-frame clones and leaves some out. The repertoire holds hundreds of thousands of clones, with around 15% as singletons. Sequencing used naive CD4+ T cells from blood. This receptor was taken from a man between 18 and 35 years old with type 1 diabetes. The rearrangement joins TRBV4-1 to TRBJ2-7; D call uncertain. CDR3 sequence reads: CASSQPTRSYEQYF. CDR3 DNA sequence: TGCGCCAGCAGCCAACCGACTCGTTCCTACGAGCAGTACTTC.